The sample holds a few counts of the clone carrying this TCR beta chain. Antigen specificity is unknown. The second PCR ran about 6 to 11 cycles with a sample-barcoded 5' primer and J-beta primers. TCRdb reprocessed the 5' RACE reads with MiXCR, giving one entry per CDR3 protein. The repertoire holds roughly 680,000 distinct CDR3 sequences, about 50% seen once, with approximately 15% in the top ten. This record belongs to a study of blood T cells in healthy people across ages. This CDR3 has 16 amino acids. Germline V CDR1 and CDR2: MGHRA, YSYEKL. The V and J ends lost 1 base and 5 bases, in that order; junction bases with no gene match: 7. The authors isolated at least 6.5 million PBMCs per sample. The study, taken as a whole, reports: Observed TCR beta diversity showed a strong correlation with the percentage of naive T cells as measured by flow cytometry. The CMV status of each donor remained undetermined, and this could have confounded shifts in expanded clonotypes.

This sequence joins TRBV4-1 and TRBJ1-5; 8 nucleotides align to TRBD1. Sequencing input: blood. The TCR comes from a woman older than 75 in good health. CDR3 loop: CASSQAGTGGYQPQHF. The CDR3 DNA follows: TGCGCCAGCAGCCAAGCGGGCACAGGGGGGTATCAGCCCCAGCATTTT.